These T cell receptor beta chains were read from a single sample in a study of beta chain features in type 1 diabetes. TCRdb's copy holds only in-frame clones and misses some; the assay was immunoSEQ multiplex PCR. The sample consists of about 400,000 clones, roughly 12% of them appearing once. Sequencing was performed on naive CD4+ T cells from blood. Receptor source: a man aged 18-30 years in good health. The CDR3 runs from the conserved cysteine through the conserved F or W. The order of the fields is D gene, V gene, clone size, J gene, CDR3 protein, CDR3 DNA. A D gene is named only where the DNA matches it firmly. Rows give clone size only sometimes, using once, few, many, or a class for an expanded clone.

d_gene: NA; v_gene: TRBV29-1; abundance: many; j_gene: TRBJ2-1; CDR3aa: CSVDYSLNEQFF; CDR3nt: TGCAGCGTTGATTACTCCTTGAATGAGCAGTTCTTC
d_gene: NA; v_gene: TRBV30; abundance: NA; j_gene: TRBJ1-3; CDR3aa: CAWSVLSSGNTIYF; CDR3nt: TGTGCCTGGAGTGTACTGAGCTCTGGAAACACCATATATTTT
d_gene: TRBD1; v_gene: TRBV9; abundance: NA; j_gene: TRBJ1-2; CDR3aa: CASSVDPTGGPSYTF; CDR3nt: TGTGCCAGCAGCGTAGACCCCACAGGGGGTCCGAGCTACACCTTC
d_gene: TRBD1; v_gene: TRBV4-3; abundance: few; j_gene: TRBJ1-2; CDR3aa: CASSRHRDRQRSNYGYTF; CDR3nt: TGCGCCAGCAGCCGACACCGGGACAGGCAAAGATCTAACTATGGCTACACCTTC
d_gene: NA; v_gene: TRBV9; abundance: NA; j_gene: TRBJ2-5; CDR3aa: CASSEAAGWRGETQYF; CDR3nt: TGTGCCAGCAGCGAGGCCGCGGGTTGGAGGGGAGAGACCCAGTACTTC
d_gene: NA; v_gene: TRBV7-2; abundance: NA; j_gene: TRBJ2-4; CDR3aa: CASSYGLAKNIQYF; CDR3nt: TGTGCCAGCAGCTACGGACTAGCCAAAAACATTCAGTACTTC
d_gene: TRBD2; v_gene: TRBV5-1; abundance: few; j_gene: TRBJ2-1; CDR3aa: CASSPGLAGAPAYNEQFF; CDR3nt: TGCGCCAGCAGCCCGGGACTAGCGGGGGCCCCGGCATACAATGAGCAGTTCTTC
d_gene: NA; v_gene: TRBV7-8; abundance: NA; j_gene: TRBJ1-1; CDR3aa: CASSLIQGGAEAFF; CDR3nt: TGTGCCAGCAGCCTAATTCAGGGTGGCGCTGAAGCTTTCTTT
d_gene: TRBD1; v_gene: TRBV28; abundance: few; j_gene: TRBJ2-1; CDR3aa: CASSLWTGAYNEQFF; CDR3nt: TGTGCCAGCAGTTTATGGACAGGGGCCTACAATGAGCAGTTCTTC
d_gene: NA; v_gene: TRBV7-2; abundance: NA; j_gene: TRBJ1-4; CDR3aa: CASSLGTVREKLFF; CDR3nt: TGTGCCAGCAGCTTAGGCACAGTCAGGGAAAAACTGTTTTTT
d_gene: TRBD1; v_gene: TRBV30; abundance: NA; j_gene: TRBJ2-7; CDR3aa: CAWSMTTGISYEQYF; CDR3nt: TGTGCCTGGAGTATGACGACAGGGATCTCCTACGAGCAGTACTTC
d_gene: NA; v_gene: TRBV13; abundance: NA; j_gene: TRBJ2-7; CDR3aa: CASSRGLVSYEQYF; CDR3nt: TGTGCCAGCAGCCGAGGACTCGTCTCCTACGAGCAGTACTTC
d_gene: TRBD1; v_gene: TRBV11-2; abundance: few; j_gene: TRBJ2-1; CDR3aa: CASSLVRGRVNEQFF; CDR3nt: TGTGCCAGCAGCTTAGTCAGGGGGCGCGTAAATGAGCAGTTCTTC
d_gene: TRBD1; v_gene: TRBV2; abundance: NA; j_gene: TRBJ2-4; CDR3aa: CASVRDRGGDIQYF; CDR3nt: TGTGCCAGCGTGCGGGACAGGGGTGGGGACATTCAGTACTTC
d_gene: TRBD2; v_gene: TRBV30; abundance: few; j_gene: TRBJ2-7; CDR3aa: CAWSAGGSSYEQYF; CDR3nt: TGTGCCTGGAGTGCCGGGGGGAGCTCCTACGAGCAGTACTTC
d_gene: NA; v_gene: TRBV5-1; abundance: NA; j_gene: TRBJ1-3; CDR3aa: CASSFGTPGNTIYF; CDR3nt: TGCGCCAGCAGCTTCGGGACACCTGGAAACACCATATATTTT
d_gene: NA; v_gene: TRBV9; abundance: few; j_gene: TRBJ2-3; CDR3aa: CASSPYPRADTQYF; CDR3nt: TGTGCCAGCAGCCCGTACCCCCGGGCAGATACGCAGTATTTT
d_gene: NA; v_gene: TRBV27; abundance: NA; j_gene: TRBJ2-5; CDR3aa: CASRRQVPGETQYF; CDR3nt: TGTGCCAGCAGACGACAGGTACCTGGGGAGACCCAGTACTTC
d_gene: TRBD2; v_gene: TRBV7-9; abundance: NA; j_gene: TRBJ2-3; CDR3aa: CASSLGTSGHTDTQYF; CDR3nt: TGTGCCAGCAGCTTAGGGACTAGCGGACACACAGATACGCAGTATTTT
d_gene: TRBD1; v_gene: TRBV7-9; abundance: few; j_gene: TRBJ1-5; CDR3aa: CASSLGQGAGQPQHF; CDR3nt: TGTGCCAGCAGCCTCGGACAGGGGGCCGGTCAGCCCCAGCATTTT
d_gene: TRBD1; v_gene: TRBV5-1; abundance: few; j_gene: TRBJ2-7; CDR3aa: CASSLNSGTAYEQYF; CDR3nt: TGCGCCAGCAGCTTGAATTCCGGGACAGCTTACGAGCAGTACTTC
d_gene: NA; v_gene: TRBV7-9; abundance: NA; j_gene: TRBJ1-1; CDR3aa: CASSPTTAPTEAFF; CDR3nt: TGTGCCAGCAGCCCGACGACAGCTCCTACTGAAGCTTTCTTT
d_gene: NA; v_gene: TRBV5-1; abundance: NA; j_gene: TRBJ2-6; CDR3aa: CASSPGQSGANVLTF; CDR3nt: TGCGCCAGCAGCCCCGGACAGTCTGGGGCCAACGTCCTGACTTTC
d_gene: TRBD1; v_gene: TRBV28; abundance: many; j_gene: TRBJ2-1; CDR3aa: CASSDRGGKFF; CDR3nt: TGTGCCAGCAGTGACAGGGGAGGAAAGTTCTTC
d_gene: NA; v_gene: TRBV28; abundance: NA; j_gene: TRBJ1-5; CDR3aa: CASTLGGAGQPQHF; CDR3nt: TGTGCCAGCACCCTCGGGGGGGCGGGACAGCCCCAGCATTTT
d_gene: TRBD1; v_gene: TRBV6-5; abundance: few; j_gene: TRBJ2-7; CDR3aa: CASRRGQVSEQYF; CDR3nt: TGTGCCAGCAGGCGTGGACAGGTTTCCGAGCAGTACTTC
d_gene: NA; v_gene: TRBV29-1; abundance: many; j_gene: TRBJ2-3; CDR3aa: CSAGQLTDTQYF; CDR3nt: TGCAGCGCAGGACAACTTACAGATACGCAGTATTTT
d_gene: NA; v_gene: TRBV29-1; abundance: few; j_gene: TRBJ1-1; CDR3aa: CSVALSQRNTEAFF; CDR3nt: TGCAGCGTCGCACTTTCTCAAAGGAACACTGAAGCTTTCTTT
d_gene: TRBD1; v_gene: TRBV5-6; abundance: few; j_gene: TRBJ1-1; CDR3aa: CASSLVDRVSTEAFF; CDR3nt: TGTGCCAGCAGCTTGGTGGACAGGGTGAGCACTGAAGCTTTCTTT
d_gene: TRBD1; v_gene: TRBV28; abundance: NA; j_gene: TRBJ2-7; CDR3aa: CASISGTASYEQYF; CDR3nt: TGTGCCAGCATCTCCGGGACAGCGTCCTACGAGCAGTACTTC
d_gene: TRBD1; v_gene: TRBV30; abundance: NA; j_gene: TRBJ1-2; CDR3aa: CAWSRGQPYGYTF; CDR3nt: TGTGCCTGGAGCAGGGGACAGCCCTATGGCTACACCTTC
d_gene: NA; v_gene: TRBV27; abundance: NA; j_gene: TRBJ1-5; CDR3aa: CASSLNRNQPQHF; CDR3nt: TGTGCCAGCAGTTTAAACAGGAATCAGCCCCAGCATTTT
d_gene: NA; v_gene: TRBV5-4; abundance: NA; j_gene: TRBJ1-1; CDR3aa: CASSLDPQGTEAFF; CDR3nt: TGTGCCAGCAGCTTGGATCCACAGGGAACTGAAGCTTTCTTT
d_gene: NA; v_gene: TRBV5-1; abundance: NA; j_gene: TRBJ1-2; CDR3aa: CASGGTPNYGYTF; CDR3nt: TGCGCCAGCGGGGGGACGCCGAACTATGGCTACACCTTC
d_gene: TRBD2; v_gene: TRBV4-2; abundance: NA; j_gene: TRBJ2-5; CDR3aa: CASSLSGGAETQYF; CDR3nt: TGTGCCAGCAGCCTAAGCGGGGGGGCAGAGACCCAGTACTTC
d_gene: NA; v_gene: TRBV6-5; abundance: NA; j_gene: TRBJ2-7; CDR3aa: CASSEEQGTEQYF; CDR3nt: TGTGCCAGCAGTGAGGAACAGGGAACCGAGCAGTACTTC
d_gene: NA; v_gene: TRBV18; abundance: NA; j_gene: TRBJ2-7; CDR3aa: CASSSSYEQYF; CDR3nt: TGTGCCAGCTCATCGTCCTACGAGCAGTACTTC
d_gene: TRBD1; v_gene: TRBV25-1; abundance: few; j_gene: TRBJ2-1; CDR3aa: CASSGRQGVNEQFF; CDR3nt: TGTGCCAGCAGTGGCAGACAGGGGGTAAATGAGCAGTTCTTC
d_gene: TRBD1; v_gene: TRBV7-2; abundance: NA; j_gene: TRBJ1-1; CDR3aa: CASSQGGQGNTEAFF; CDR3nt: TGTGCCAGCAGCCAGGGGGGACAGGGGAACACTGAAGCTTTCTTT
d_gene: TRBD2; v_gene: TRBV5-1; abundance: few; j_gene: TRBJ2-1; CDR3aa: CASSLALAAYNEQFF; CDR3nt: TGCGCCAGCAGCTTGGCACTAGCGGCATACAATGAGCAGTTCTTC
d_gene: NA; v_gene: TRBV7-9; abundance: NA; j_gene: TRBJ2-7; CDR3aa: CASSRAGTGSYEQYF; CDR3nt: TGTGCCAGCAGTCGAGCCGGGACTGGTTCCTACGAGCAGTACTTC
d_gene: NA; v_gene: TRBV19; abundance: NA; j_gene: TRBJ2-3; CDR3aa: CASSTEGSTDTQYF; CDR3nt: TGTGCCAGTAGTACGGAGGGCAGCACAGATACGCAGTATTTT
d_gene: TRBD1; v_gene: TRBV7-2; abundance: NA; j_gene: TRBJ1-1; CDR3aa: CASSLRGQQNTEAFF; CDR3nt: TGTGCCAGCAGCTTAAGGGGGCAACAGAACACTGAAGCTTTCTTT
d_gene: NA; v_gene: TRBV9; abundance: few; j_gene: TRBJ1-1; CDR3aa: CASSAGQVVTEAFF; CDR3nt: TGTGCCAGCAGCGCGGGACAAGTGGTCACTGAAGCTTTCTTT
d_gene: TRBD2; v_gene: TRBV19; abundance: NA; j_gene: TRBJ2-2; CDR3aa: CASTLAGATGELFF; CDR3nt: TGTGCCAGTACGCTAGCGGGAGCCACCGGGGAGCTGTTTTTT
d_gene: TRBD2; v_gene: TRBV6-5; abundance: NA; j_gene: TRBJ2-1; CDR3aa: CASRLSGGPYNEQFF; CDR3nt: TGTGCCAGCAGACTTAGCGGGGGGCCCTACAATGAGCAGTTCTTC
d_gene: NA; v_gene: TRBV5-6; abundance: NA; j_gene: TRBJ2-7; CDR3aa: CASSLAMAGPREQYF; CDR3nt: TGTGCCAGCAGCTTGGCCATGGCGGGCCCACGCGAGCAGTACTTC
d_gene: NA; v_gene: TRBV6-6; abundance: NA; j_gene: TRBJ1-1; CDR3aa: CASSLQGNTEAFF; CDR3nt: TGTGCCAGCAGTCTACAGGGGAACACTGAAGCTTTCTTT
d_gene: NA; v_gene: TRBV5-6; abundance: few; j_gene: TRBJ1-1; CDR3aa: CASSMLGGTEAFF; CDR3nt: TGTGCCAGCAGCATGCTTGGGGGGACTGAAGCTTTCTTT
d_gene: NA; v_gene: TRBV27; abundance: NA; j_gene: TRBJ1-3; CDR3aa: CASSLNRQGPGNTIYF; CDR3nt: TGTGCCAGCAGCCTCAACCGGCAGGGTCCCGGAAACACCATATATTTT
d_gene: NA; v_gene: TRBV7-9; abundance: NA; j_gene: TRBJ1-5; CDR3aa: CASSPENQPQHF; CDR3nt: TGTGCCAGCAGCCCGGAGAATCAGCCCCAGCATTTT
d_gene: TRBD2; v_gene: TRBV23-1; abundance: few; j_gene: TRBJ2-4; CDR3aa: CASSQGSGGVMYLAKNIQYF; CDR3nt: TGCGCCAGCAGTCAGGGTAGCGGGGGGGTTATGTACCTAGCCAAAAACATTCAGTACTTC
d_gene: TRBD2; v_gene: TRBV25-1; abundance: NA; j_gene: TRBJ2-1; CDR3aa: CASTRPGLANEQFF; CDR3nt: TGTGCCAGCACCCGTCCGGGACTAGCGAATGAGCAGTTCTTC
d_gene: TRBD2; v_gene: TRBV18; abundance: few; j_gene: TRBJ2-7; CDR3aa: CASSATSGSGFEQYF; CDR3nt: TGTGCCAGCTCAGCGACTAGCGGGAGTGGCTTCGAGCAGTACTTC